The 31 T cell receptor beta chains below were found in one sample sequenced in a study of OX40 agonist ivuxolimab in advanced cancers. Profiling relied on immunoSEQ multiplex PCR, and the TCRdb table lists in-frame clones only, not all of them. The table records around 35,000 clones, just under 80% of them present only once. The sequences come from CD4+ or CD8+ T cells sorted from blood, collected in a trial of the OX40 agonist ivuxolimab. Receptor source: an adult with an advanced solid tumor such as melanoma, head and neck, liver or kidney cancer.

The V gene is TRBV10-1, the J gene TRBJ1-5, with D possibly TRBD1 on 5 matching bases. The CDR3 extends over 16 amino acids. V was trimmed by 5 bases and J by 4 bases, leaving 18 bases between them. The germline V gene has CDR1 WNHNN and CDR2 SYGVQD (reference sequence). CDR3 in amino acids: CASSTGSQGPNQPQHF. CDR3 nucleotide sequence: TGCGCCAGCAGTACCGGGTCTCAGGGACCAAATCAGCCCCAGCATTTT.

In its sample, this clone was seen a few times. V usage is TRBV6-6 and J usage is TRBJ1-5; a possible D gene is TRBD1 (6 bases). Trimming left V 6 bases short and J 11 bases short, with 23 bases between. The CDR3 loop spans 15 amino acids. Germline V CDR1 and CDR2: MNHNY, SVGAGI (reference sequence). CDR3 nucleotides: TGTGCCAGCAGCCTGTCAGGGGAGGTGTCAATGGCCCAGCATTTT. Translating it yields CASSLSGEVSMAQHF.

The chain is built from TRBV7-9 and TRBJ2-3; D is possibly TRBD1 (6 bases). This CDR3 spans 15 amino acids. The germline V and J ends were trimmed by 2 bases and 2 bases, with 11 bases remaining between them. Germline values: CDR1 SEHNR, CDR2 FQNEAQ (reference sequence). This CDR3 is CASSLSTGTTDTQYF. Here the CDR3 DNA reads TGTGCCAGCAGCTTATCGACAGGTACCACAGATACGCAGTATTTT.

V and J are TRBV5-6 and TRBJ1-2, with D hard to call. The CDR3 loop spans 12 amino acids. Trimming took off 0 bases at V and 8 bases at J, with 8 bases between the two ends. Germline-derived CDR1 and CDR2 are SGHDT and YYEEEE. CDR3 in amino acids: CASSLEELGYTF. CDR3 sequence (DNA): TGTGCCAGCAGCTTGGAGGAACTAGGCTACACCTTC. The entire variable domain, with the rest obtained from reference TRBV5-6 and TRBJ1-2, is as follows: DAGVTQSPTHLIKTRGQQVTLRCSPKSGHDTVSWYQQALGQGPQFIFQYYEEEERQRGNFPDRFSGHQFPNYSSELNVNALLLGDSALYLCASSLEELGYTFGSGTRLTVV.

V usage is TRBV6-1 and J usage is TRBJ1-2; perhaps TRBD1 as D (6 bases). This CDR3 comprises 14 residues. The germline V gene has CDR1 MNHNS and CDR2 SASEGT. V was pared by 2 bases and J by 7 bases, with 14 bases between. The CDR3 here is CASSEYRDAAGYTF. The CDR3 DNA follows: TGTGCCAGCAGTGAATACAGGGATGCCGCTGGCTACACCTTC.

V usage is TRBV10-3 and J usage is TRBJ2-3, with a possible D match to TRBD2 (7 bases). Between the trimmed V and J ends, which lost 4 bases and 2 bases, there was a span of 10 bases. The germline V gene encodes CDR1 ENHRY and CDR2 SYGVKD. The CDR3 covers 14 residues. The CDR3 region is CAISGGGFTDTQYF. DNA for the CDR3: TGTGCCATCAGTGGCGGGGGCTTCACAGATACGCAGTATTTT.

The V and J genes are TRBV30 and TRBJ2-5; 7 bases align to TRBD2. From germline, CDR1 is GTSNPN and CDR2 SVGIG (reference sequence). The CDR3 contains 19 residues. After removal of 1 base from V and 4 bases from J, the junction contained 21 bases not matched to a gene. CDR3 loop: CAWSGGEIGEGGWRETQYF. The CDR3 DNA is TGTGCCTGGAGTGGCGGAGAGATAGGGGAGGGTGGGTGGCGAGAGACCCAGTACTTC.

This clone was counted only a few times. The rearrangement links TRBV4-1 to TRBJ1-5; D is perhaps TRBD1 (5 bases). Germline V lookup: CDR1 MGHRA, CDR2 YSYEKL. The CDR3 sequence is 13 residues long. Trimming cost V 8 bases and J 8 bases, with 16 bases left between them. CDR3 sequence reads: CASGPGRLEPQHF. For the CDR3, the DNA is TGCGCCAGCGGACCAGGGCGATTGGAGCCCCAGCATTTT.

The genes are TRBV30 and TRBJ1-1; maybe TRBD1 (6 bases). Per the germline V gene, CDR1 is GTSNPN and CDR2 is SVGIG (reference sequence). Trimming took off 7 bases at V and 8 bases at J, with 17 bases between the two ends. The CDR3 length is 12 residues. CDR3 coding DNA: TGTGCCTTAGAGGTGGGGGCGGGCGAAGCTTTCTTT. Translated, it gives CALEVGAGEAFF.

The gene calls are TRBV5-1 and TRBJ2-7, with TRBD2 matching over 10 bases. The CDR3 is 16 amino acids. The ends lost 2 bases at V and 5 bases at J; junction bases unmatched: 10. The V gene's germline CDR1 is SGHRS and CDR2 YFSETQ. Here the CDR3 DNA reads TGCGCCAGCAGCTTCGGGGGGCCAGCGGGAGGGAACGAGCAGTACTTC. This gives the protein CASSFGGPAGGNEQYF.

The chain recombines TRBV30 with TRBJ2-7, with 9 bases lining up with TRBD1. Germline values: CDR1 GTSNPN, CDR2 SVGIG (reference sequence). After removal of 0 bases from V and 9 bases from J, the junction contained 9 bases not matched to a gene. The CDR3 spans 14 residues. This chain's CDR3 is CAWSVKGQGRRQYF. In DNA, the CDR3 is TGTGCCTGGAGTGTAAAGGGACAGGGCCGACGGCAGTACTTC.

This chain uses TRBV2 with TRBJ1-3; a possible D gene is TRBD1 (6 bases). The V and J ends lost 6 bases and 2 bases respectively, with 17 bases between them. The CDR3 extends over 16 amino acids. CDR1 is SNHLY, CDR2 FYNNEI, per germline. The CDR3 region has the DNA TGTGCCAGCAGGGGACAATATACTTGGGCTGGAAACACCATATATTTT. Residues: CASRGQYTWAGNTIYF.

CDR3 bases: TGTGCCAGCAGCTCCCCCCCCACATCGACAGGGGTTAATGAAAAACTGTTTTTT. Its translation is CASSSPPTSTGVNEKLFF. The chain combines TRBV7-8 with TRBJ1-4, with 8 nucleotides matching TRBD1. The germline V gene encodes CDR1 SGHVS and CDR2 FQNEAQ. The CDR3 covers 18 residues. J lost 4 bases, V lost 4 bases, and 14 bases had no gene match. The full variable domain, in which reference TRBV7-8 and TRBJ1-4 provide the parts outside the CDR3, is GAGVSQSPRYKVAKRGQDVALRCDPISGHVSLFWYQQALGQGPEFLTYFQNEAQLDKSGLPSDRFFAERPEGSVSTLKIQRTQQEDSAVYLCASSSPPTSTGVNEKLFFGSGTQLSVL.

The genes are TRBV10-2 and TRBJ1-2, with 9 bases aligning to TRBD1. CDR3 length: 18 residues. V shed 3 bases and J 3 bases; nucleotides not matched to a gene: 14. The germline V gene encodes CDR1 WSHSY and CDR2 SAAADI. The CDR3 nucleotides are TGCGCCAGCAGTGAATGGGGACAGGGAGGGATATCTCACTATGGCTACACCTTC. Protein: CASSEWGQGGISHYGYTF.

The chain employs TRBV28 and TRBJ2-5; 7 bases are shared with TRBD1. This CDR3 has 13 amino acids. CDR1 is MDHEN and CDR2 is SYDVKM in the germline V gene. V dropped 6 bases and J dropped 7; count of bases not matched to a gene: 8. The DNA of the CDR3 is TGTGCCAGCAGCTTGACAGGGAGTGTGACCCAGTACTTC. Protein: CASSLTGSVTQYF.

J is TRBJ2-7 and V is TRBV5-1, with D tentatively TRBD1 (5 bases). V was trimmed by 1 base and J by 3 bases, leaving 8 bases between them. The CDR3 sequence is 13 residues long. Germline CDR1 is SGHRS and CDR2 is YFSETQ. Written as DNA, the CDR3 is TGCGCCAGCAGCTTGCCCAGGGACTACGAGCAGTACTTC. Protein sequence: CASSLPRDYEQYF.

The CDR3 region is CASSSYRDRNSYEQYF. CDR3 DNA: TGTGCCAGCAGCTCCTACCGGGACAGAAACTCCTACGAGCAGTACTTC. The rearrangement joins TRBV11-1 to TRBJ2-7, with 7 bases lining up with TRBD1. The germline gives CDR1 SGHAT, CDR2 FQDESV (reference sequence). The CDR3 covers 16 residues. Germline trimming cut 4 bases from V and 0 bases from J; bases unmatched to any gene: 9.

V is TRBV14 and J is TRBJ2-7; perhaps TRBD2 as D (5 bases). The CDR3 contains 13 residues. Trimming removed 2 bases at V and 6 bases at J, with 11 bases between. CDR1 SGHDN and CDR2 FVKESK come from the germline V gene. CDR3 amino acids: CASSQSGFGEQYF. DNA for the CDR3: TGTGCCAGCAGCCAATCGGGGTTTGGCGAGCAGTACTTC.

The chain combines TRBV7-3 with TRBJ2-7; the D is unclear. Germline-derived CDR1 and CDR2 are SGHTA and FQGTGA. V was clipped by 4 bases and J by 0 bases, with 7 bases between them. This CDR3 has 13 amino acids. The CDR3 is CASSSPPSYEQYF. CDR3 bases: TGTGCCAGCAGCTCTCCTCCCTCCTACGAGCAGTACTTC.

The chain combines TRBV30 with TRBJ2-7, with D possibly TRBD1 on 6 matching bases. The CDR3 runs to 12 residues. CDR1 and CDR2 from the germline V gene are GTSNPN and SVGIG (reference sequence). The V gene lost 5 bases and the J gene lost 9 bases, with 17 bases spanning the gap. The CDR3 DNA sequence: TGTGCCTGGGGGGGCGGCAGTCTAGGGCAGTACTTC. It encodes CAWGGGSLGQYF.

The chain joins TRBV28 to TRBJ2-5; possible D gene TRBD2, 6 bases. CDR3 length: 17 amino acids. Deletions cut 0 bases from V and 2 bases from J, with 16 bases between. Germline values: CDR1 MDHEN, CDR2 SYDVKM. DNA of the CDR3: TGTGCCAGCAGTTTATGGTTTGGCGGGGCAAATCAAGAGACCCAGTACTTC. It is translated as CASSLWFGGANQETQYF.

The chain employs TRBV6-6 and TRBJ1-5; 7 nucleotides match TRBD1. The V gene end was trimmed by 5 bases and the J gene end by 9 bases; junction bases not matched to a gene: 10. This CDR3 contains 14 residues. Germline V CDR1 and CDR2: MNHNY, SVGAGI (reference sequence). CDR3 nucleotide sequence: TGTGCCAGCAGTACGACAGGGACCGAATGGCCCCAGCATTTT. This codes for CASSTTGTEWPQHF.

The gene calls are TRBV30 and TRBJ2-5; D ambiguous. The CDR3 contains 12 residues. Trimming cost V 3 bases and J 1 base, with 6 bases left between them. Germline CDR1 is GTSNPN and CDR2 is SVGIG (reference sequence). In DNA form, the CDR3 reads TGTGCCTGGAGCCGGACCCAAGAGACCCAGTACTTC. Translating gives CAWSRTQETQYF.

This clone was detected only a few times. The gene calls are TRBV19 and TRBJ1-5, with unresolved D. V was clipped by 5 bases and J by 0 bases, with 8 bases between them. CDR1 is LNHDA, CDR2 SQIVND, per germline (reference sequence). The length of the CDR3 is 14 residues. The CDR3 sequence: CASSGVYSNQPQHF. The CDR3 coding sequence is TGTGCCAGTAGTGGGGTATATAGCAATCAGCCCCAGCATTTT.

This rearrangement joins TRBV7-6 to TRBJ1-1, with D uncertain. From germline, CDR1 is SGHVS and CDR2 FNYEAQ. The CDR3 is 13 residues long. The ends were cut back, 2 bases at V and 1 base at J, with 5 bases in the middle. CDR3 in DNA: TGTGCCAGCAGCTTACTGACGAACACTGAAGCTTTCTTT. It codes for CASSLLTNTEAFF.

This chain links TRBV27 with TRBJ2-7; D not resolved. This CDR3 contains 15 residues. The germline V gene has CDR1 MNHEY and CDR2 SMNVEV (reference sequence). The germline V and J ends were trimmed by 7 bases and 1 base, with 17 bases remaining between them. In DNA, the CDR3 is TGTGCCAGCAAGATTCACGGGTCTCTTTCCTACGAGCAGTACTTC. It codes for CASKIHGSLSYEQYF.

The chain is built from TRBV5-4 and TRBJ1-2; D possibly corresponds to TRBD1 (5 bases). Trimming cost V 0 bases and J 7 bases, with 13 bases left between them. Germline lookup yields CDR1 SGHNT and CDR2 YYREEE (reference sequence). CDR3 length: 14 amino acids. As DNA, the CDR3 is TGTGCCAGCAGCTTGGGAAGGGACTTGGGTGGCTACACCTTC. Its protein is CASSLGRDLGGYTF. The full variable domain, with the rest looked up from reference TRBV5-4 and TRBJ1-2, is ETGVTQSPTHLIKTRGQQVTLRCSSQSGHNTVSWYQQALGQGPQFIFQYYREEENGRGNFPPRFSGLQFPNYSSELNVNALELDDSALYLCASSLGRDLGGYTFGSGTRLTVV.

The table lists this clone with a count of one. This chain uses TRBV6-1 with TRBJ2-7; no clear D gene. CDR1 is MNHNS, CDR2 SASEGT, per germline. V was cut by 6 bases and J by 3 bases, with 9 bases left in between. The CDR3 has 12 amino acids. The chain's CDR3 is CASRGQIYEQYF. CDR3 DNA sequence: TGTGCCAGCAGAGGGCAAATCTACGAGCAGTACTTC.

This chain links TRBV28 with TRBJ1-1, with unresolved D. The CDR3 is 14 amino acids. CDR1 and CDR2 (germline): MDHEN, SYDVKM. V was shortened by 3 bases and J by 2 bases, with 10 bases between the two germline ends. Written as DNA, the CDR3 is TGTGCCAGCAGTTTGAAAAGCTATAACACTGAAGCTTTCTTT. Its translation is CASSLKSYNTEAFF.

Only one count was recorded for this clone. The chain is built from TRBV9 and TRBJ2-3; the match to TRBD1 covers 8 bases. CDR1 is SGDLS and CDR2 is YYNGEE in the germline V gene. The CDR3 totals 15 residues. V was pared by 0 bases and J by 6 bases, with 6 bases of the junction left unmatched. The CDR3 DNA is TGTGCCAGCAGCGTAGGGACAGGGCTTACCGATACGCAGTATTTT. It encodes CASSVGTGLTDTQYF.

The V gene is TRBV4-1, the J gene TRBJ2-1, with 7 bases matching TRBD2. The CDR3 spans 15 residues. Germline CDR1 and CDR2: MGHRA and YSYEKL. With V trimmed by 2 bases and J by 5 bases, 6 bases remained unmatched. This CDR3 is CASSQSGLRDNEQFF. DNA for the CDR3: TGCGCCAGCAGCCAATCGGGACTAAGAGACAATGAGCAGTTCTTC.